The 15 T cell receptor beta chains below were found in one sample sequenced in a study of blood T cells in healthy people across ages. Through a sample-barcoded 5' primer and a J-beta primer mix, a second PCR was run for roughly 6 to 11 cycles. Via MiXCR, TCRdb re-called the 5' RACE reads, giving one row per CDR3 protein. The sample includes roughly 640,000 distinct CDR3 sequences, about 28% seen only once; the top ten take 15% to 19%. The sequenced material came from blood. These receptors all stem from a woman aged 80 or over in good health.

The J gene is TRBJ2-2, the V gene TRBV6-2 or TRBV6-3; TRBD1 matches at 11 bases. Germline assignment: CDR1 MNHEY and CDR2 SVGEGT. The CDR3 length is 17 residues. V lost 2 bases, J lost 4 bases, and 6 bases stayed unmatched. CDR3 region: CASSYGPGTGGTGELFF. The CDR3 DNA sequence: TGTGCCAGCAGTTACGGCCCCGGGACAGGGGGCACCGGGGAGCTGTTTTTT.

The gene calls are TRBV20-1 and TRBJ1-2; D is ambiguous. This CDR3 spans 14 amino acids. CDR1 DFQATT and CDR2 SNEGSKA come from the germline V gene (reference sequence). V lost 0 bases and J 7 bases, leaving 15 bases between the germline ends. The CDR3 spells CSARDSTHTRGYTF. As DNA, the CDR3 is TGCAGTGCTAGAGATTCTACGCACACGCGTGGCTACACCTTC.

Points on this clonotype: This may be a read error, as it is one base from a much larger clone. Here the CDR3 reads CAVSLGGGNEQFF. Here the CDR3 DNA reads TGTGCCGTCTCGCTGGGGGGGGGCAATGAGCAGTTCTTC. This chain links TRBV10-3 with TRBJ2-1; 7 nucleotides match TRBD2. The trim removed 11 bases at V and 6 bases at J, leaving 10 bases unmatched. This CDR3 contains 13 residues. Germline lookup yields CDR1 ENHRY and CDR2 SYGVKD.

This clonotype was detected many times. The chain employs TRBV20-1 and TRBJ1-5; no reliable D call. The V end lost 1 base, the J end lost 3 bases, and 7 bases lay between the germline ends. The CDR3 consists of 13 residues. CDR1 DFQATT and CDR2 SNEGSKA come from the germline V gene (reference sequence). CDR3 sequence: CSARARDNQPQHF. CDR3 coding DNA: TGCAGTGCTAGAGCGAGGGACAATCAGCCCCAGCATTTT.

This clonotype was seen ten or more times. The chain recombines TRBV28 with TRBJ2-7; no reliable D call. V lost 5 bases and J lost 1, with 15 bases in between. Germline CDR1 is MDHEN and CDR2 is SYDVKM. This CDR3 spans 15 amino acids. Here the CDR3 DNA reads TGTGCCAGCAGTCCCCACCGGGCAGGATCCTACGAGCAGTACTTC. Translating it yields CASSPHRAGSYEQYF.

This clonotype was seen only once. The V call is TRBV7-2, the J call TRBJ2-7; 12 bases match TRBD2. The tail of the sequence fits TRBJ2-5 better, so the J call may be wrong. CDR1 and CDR2 (germline): SGHTA, FQGNSA. This CDR3 is built from 18 residues. CDR3: CASSPGASGRASVETQYF. As DNA, the CDR3 is TGTGCCAGCAGCCCAGGGGCTAGCGGGAGGGCCTCGGTGGAGACCCAGTACTTC.

This clonotype was found a few times. The chain combines TRBV7-2 with TRBJ1-6, with unresolved D. This CDR3 is 14 amino acids long. In germline, CDR1 is SGHTA, CDR2 FQGNSA. The V end lost 5 bases, the J end lost 7 bases, and 12 bases lay between the germline ends. CDR3 sequence: CASSRFLENSPLHF. For the CDR3, the DNA is TGTGCCAGCAGCCGGTTCCTGGAGAATTCACCCCTCCACTTT.

This rearrangement joins TRBV29-1 to TRBJ2-4; D gene unclear. V was cut by 0 bases and J by 3 bases, with 9 bases left in between. The CDR3 has 14 amino acids. Looked up from germline, CDR1 is SQVTM and CDR2 is ANQGSEA. Here the CDR3 reads CSVEDQGRKNIQYF. In DNA, the CDR3 is TGCAGCGTTGAAGATCAAGGGCGCAAAAACATTCAGTACTTC.

This chain links TRBV7-2 with TRBJ2-1; 9 bases fit TRBD2. The CDR3 extends over 17 amino acids. The J segment lost 2 bases and the V segment lost 0 bases, leaving 5 bases of the junction unmatched. Germline lookup yields CDR1 SGHTA and CDR2 FQGNSA. The chain's CDR3 is CASSLAVSGGTYNEQFF. CDR3 sequence (DNA): TGTGCCAGCAGCTTAGCGGTTAGCGGGGGAACCTACAATGAGCAGTTCTTC.

The chain combines TRBV5-1 with TRBJ2-1, with D hard to call. CDR1 is SGHRS, CDR2 YFSETQ, per germline. Trimming left V 0 bases short and J 10 bases short, with 8 bases between. The CDR3 extends over 12 amino acids. The CDR3 sequence: CASSLGWGEQFF. The CDR3 bases are TGCGCCAGCAGCTTGGGGTGGGGAGAGCAGTTCTTC.

For this clonotype: Its ends do not fully match the called genes, so a read error is possible. The chain combines TRBV20-1 with TRBJ2-1, with a tentative D call TRBD2 (6 bases). CDR1 DFQATT and CDR2 SNEGSKA come from the germline V gene (reference sequence). The CDR3 length is 13 residues. The CDR3 sequence is CSAGGTAYNKQFF. The CDR3 DNA follows: TGCAGTGCTGGAGGGACGGCCTACAATAAGCAGTTCTTC.

In its sample, this clonotype was seen once. One base away lies a much larger clone, so this may be a sequencing read error. The chain joins TRBV7-2 to TRBJ1-1; no clear D. CDR1 and CDR2 (germline): SGHTA, FQGNSA. With 3 bases removed from V and 4 bases from J, the gap between germline ends came to 18 bases. This CDR3 region has 16 residues. The CDR3, as DNA: TGTGCCAGCAGCTTGAGAGGGCCCGGAGGCAGCACTGAAGCTTTCTTT. This encodes CASSLRGPGGSTEAFF.

For this clonotype: A much larger clone sits a single nucleotide away, making a read error possible. The chain uses TRBV2 and TRBJ2-5, with 8 bases lining up with TRBD1. Germline V lookup: CDR1 SNHLY, CDR2 FYNNEI. The CDR3 extends over 13 amino acids. Trimming cost V 7 bases and J 4 bases; bases outside gene matches: 5. This chain's CDR3 is CASTMDRVETQYF. In nucleotides, the CDR3 is TGTGCCAGCACTATGGACAGGGTAGAGACCCAGTACTTC.

CDR3 nucleotides: TGTGCCAGCAGCTCGAACAGGGACACTGAAGCTTTCTTT. It encodes CASSSNRDTEAFF. The V and J genes are TRBV7-3 and TRBJ1-1; the D gene is possibly TRBD1 (6 bases). The CDR3 runs to 13 residues. Germline-derived CDR1 and CDR2 are SGHTA and FQGTGA. Trimming left V 4 bases short and J 3 bases short, with 9 bases between.

This clonotype came up many times. The chain uses TRBV6-1 and TRBJ2-1; 7 bases map to TRBD1. Germline lookup yields CDR1 MNHNS and CDR2 SASEGT. CDR3 length: 15 residues. V gave up 5 bases and J gave up 0 bases; unmatched junction bases: 4. Here the CDR3 DNA reads TGTGCCAGCAGTAGGGACAGTAACTCCTACAATGAGCAGTTCTTC. Translation gives CASSRDSNSYNEQFF.